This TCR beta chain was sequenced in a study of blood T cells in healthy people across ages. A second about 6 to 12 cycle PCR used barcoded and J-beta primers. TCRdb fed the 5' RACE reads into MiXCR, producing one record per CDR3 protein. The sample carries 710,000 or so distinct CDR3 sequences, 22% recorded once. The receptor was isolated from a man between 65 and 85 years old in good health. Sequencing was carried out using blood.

The DNA for the CDR3 is TGTGCCAGCAGCTTAAGAGACAGTCCCCCCGAGGAGACCCAGTACTTC. This codes for CASSLRDSPPEETQYF. The chain combines TRBV7-9 with TRBJ2-7; D possibly corresponds to TRBD1 (5 bases). The J call may be faulty, since TRBJ2-5 better matches the DNA end. Germline CDR1 SEHNR, CDR2 FQNEAQ (reference sequence). CDR3 size: 16 residues.